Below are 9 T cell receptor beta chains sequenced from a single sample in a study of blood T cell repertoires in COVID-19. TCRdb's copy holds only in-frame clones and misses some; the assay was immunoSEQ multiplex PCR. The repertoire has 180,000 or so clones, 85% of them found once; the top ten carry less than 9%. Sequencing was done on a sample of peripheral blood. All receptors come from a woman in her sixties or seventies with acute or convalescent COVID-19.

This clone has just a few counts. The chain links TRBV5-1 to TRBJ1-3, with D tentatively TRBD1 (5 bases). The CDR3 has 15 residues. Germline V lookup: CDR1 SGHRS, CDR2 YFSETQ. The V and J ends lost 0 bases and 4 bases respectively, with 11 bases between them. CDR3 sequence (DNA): TGCGCCAGCAGCTTGGTTGGGGCGGCCGGAAACACCATATATTTT. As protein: CASSLVGAAGNTIYF. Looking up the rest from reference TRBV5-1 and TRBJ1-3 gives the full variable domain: KAGVTQTPRYLIKTRGQQVTLSCSPISGHRSVSWYQQTPGQGLQFLFEYFSETQRNKGNFPGRFSGRQFSNSRSEMNVSTLELGDSALYLCASSLVGAAGNTIYFGEGSWLTVV.

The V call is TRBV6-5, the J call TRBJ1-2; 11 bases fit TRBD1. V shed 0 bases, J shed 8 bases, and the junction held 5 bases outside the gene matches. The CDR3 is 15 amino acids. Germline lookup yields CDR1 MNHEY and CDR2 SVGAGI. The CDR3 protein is CASSYSRTGGVGYTF. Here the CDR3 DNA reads TGTGCCAGCAGTTACTCTAGGACAGGGGGCGTCGGCTACACCTTC.

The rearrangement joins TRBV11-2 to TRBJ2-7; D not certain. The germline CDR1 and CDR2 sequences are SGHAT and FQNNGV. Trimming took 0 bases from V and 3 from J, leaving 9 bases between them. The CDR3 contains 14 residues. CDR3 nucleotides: TGTGCCAGCAGCTTAGAGGCCGTCAGCTACGAGCAGTACTTC. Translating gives CASSLEAVSYEQYF. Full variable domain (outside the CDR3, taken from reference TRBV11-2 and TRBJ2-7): EAGVAQSPRYKIIEKRQSVAFWCNPISGHATLYWYQQILGQGPKLLIQFQNNGVVDDSQLPKDRFSAERLKGVDSTLKIQPAKLEDSAVYLCASSLEAVSYEQYFGPGTRLTVT.

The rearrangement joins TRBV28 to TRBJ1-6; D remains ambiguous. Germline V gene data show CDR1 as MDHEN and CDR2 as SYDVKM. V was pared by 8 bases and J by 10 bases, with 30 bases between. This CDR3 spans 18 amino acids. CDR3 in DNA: TGTGCCAGCGGCCGTACAGTTTCCGCAGCCCGAAGACGGTCACCCCTCCACTTT. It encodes CASGRTVSAARRRSPLHF.

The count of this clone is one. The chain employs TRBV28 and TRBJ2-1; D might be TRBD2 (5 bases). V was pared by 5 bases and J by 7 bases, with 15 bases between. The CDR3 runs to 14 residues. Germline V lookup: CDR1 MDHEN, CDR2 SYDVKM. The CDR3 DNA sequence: TGTGCCAGCAGTCCTCGACGGGGAGATAATGAGCAGTTCTTC. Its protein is CASSPRRGDNEQFF.

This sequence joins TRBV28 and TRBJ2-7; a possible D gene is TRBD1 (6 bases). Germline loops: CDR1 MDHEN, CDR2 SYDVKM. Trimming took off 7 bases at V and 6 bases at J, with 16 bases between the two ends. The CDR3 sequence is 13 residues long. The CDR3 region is CASTLVRGTEQYF. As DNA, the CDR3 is TGTGCCAGCACCCTCGTCAGGGGCACCGAGCAGTACTTC.

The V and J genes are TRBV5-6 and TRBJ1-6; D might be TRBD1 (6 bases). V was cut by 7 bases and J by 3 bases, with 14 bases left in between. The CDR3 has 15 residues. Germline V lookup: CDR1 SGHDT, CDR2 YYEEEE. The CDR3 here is CASGRTDVYNSPLHF. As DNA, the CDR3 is TGTGCCAGCGGGCGGACAGACGTCTATAATTCACCCCTCCACTTT.

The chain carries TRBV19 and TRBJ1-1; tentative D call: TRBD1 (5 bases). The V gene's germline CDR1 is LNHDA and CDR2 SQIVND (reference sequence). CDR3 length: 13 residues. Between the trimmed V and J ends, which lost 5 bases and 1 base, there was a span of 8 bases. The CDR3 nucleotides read TGTGCCAGTAGTGGACACCCGAACACTGAAGCTTTCTTT. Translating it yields CASSGHPNTEAFF.

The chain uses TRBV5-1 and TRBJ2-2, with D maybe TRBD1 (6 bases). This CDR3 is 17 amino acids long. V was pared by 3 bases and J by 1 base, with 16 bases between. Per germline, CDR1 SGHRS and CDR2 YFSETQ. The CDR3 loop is CASSSPPGTQNTGELFF. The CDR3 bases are TGCGCCAGCAGCTCCCCCCCCGGGACACAGAACACCGGGGAGCTGTTTTTT.